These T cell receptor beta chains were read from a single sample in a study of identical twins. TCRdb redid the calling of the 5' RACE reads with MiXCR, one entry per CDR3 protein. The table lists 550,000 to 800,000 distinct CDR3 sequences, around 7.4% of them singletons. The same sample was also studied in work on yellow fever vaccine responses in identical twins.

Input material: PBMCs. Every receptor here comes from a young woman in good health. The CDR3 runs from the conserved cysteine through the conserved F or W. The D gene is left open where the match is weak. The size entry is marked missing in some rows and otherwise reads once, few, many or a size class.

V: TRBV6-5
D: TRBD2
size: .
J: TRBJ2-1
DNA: TGTGCCAGCAGTTGGCAAGGCGGGAGTTATGAGCAGTTCTTC
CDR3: CASSWQGGSYEQFF

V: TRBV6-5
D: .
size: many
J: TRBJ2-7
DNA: TGTGCCAGCAGTTACCGAACAGCCTTTTCCTACGAGCAGTACTTC
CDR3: CASSYRTAFSYEQYF

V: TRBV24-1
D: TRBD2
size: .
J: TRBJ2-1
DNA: TGTGCCACCAGTGATCCAGGGACTAGCGGGGAGTTTGAGCAGTTCTTC
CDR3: CATSDPGTSGEFEQFF

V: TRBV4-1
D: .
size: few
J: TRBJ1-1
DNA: TGCGCCAGCAGCCAAGCCGAGACAGTCACTGAAGCTTTCTTT
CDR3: CASSQAETVTEAFF

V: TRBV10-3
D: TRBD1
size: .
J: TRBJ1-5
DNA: TGTGCCATCAGCCGGGGACAGGGCACAAATCAGCCCCAGCATTTT
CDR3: CAISRGQGTNQPQHF

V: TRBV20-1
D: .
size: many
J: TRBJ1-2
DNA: TGCAGTGCTCCCGGGAGCTCCGACTATGGCTACACCTTC
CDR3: CSAPGSSDYGYTF

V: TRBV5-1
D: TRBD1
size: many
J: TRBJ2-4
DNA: TGCGCCAGCAGCATGGGACAGGGTACAGGCATTCAGTACTTC
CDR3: CASSMGQGTGIQYF

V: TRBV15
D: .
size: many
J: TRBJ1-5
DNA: TGTGCCACCAGCAGAGATCCGGCTAATCAGCCCCAGCATTTT
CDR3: CATSRDPANQPQHF

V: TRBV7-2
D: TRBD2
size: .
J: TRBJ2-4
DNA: TGTGCCAGCAGCTTAGGGGCGGGAGAGCAAAACATTCAGTACTTC
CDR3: CASSLGAGEQNIQYF

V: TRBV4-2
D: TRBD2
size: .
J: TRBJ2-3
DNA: TGTGCCAGCAGCCAAGTTGCAGCGGGAGGGAAGACAGATACGCAGTATTTT
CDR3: CASSQVAAGGKTDTQYF

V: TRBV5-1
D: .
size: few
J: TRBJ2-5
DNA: TGCGCCAGCAGCTTGTGGACGATACAGGAGACCCAGTACTTC
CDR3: CASSLWTIQETQYF

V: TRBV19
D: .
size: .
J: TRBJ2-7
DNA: TGTGCCAGTAGTTCTTCCCGGGACCGATCCTACGAGCAGTACTTC
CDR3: CASSSSRDRSYEQYF

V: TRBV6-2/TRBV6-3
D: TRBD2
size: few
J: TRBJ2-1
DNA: TGTGCCAGCAGTTTCTCGACTAGCGGGAGGACCATCTCCTACAATGAGCAGTTCTTC
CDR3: CASSFSTSGRTISYNEQFF

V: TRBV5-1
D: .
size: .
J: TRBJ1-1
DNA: TGCGCCAGCAGCTTTGGGGATGGGACATGGAACACTGAAGCTTTCTTT
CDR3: CASSFGDGTWNTEAFF

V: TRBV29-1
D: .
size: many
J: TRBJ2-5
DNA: TGCAGCGTTGAAGACCCAATGAGCGGCATCCAGTACTTC
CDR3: CSVEDPMSGIQYF

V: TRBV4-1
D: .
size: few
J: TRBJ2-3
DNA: TGCGCCAGCGGGCAGCGGGATACGCAGTATTTT
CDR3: CASGQRDTQYF

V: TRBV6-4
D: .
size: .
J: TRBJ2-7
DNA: TGTGCCAGCAGTGAGAATAGCGCCGGCGAGCAGTACTTC
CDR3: CASSENSAGEQYF

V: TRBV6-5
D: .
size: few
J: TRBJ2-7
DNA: TGTGCCAGCAGTTCACCAGGGTCCACCTCCTACGAGCAGTACTTC
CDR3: CASSSPGSTSYEQYF

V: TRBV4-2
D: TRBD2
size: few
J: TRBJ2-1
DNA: TGTGCCAGCAGCCAAGAGTCCACTAGCGGTCTAGGTGAGCAGTTCTTC
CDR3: CASSQESTSGLGEQFF